Detailed here is one T cell receptor beta chain. Its antigen is unidentified. This entry is derived from a study of blood T cells in healthy people across ages. General study results and limits: Higher diversity and more naive CD4+ cells were features of long-lived donors, compared to aged donors.

CDR3 size: 12 residues. Germline loops: CDR1 MNHEY, CDR2 SVGEGT. Trimming cost V 5 bases and J 5 bases, with 8 bases left between them. Sample-barcoded 5' priming and a J-beta primer mix drove a second PCR of roughly 6 to 12 cycles. Using its own MiXCR run on the 5' RACE reads, TCRdb lists one record per CDR3 protein. The sample shows over 600,000 distinct CDR3 sequences, under 25% of them seen only once. Every sample gave at least 5 micrograms of total RNA when it was extracted. The clonotype was recovered from a man between 65 and 85 years old in good health. Input material: blood. The chain has TRBV6-2 or TRBV6-3 and TRBJ2-3; D gene ambiguous. The CDR3 DNA is TGTGCCAGCAGTGATCCGGGAGATACGCAGTATTTT. Its protein is CASSDPGDTQYF.